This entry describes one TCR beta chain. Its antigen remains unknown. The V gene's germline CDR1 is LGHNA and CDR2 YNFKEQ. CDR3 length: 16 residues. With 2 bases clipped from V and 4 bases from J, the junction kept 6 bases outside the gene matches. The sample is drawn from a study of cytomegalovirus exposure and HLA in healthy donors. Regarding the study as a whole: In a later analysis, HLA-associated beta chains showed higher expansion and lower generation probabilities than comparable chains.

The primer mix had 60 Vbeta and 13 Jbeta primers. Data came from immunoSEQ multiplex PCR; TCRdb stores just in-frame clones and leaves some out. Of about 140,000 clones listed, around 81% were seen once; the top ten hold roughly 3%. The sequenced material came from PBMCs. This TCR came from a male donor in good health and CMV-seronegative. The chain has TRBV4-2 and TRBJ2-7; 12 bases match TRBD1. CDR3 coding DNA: TGTGCCAGCAGCCAATGGGGACAGGGGGCTGGGTACGAGCAGTACTTC. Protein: CASSQWGQGAGYEQYF.